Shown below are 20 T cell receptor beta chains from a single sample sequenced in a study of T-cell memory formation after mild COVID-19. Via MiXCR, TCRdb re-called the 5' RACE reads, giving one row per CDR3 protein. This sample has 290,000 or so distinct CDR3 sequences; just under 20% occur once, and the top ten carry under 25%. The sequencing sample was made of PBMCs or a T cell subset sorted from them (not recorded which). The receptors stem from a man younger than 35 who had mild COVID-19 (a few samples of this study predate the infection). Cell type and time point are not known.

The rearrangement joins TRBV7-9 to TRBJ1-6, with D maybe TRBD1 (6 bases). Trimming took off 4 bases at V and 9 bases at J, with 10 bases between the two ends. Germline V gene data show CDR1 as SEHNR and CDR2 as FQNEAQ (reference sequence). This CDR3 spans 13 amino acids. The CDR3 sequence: CASSYRVGSPLHF. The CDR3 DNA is TGTGCCAGCAGCTACAGGGTGGGTTCACCCCTCCACTTT.

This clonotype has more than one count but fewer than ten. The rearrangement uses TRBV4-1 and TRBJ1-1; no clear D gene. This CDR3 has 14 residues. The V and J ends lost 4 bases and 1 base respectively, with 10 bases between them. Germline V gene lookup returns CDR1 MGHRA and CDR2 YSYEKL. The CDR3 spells CASSPRVGNTEAFF. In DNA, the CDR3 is TGCGCCAGCAGCCCACGAGTAGGGAACACTGAAGCTTTCTTT.

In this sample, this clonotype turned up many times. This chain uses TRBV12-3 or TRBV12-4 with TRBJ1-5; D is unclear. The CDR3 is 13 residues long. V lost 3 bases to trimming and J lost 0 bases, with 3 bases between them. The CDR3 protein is CASSFNSNQPQHF. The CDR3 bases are TGTGCCAGCAGTTTCAATAGCAATCAGCCCCAGCATTTT.

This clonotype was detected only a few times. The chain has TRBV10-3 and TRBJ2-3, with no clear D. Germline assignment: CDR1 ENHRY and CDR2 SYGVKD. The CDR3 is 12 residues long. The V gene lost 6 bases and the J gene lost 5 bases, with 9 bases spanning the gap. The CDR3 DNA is TGTGCCATCAGCCAGGCAGGAGATACGCAGTATTTT. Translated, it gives CAISQAGDTQYF.

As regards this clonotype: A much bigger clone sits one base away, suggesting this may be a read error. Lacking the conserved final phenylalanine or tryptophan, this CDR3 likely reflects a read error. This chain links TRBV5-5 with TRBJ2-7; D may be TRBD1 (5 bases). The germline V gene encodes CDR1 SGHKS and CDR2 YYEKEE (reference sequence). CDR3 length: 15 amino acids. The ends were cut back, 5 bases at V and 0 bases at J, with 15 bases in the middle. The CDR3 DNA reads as TGTGCCAGCAGATCAGGGTTATCCCCCTCCTACGAGCAGTACATC. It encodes CASRSGLSPSYEQYI.

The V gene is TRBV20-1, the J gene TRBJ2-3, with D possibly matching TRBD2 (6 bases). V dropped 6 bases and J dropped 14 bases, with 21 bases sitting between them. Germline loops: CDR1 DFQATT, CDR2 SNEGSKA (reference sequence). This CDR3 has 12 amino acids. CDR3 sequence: CSAIGTAFYGYF. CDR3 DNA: TGCAGTGCAATTGGGACTGCCTTTTATGGGTATTTT.

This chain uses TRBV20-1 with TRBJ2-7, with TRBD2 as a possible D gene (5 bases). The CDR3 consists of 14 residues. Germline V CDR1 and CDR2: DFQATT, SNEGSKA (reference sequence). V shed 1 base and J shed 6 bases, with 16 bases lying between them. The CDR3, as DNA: TGCAGTGCTAGAGGAGGGTCAGGCGACCGCGAGCAGTACTTC. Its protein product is CSARGGSGDREQYF.

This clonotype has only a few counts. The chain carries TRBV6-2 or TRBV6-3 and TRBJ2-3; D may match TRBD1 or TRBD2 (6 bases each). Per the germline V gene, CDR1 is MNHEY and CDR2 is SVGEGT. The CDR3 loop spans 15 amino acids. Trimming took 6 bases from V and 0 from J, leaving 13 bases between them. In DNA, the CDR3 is TGTGCCAGCAGGCTACAGGGACTTAGCACAGATACGCAGTATTTT. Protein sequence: CASRLQGLSTDTQYF.

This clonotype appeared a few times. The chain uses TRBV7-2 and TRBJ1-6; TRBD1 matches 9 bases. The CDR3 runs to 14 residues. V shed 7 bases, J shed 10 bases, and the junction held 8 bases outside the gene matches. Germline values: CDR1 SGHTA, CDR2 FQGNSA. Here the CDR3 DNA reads TGTGCCAGCACCCGGGACAGGGCCGGGTCACCCCTCCACTTT. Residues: CASTRDRAGSPLHF.

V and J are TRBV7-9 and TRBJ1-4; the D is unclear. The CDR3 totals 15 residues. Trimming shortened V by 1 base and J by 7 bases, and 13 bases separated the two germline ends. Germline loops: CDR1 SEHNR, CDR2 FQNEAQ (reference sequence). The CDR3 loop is CASSLGDLSGEKLFF. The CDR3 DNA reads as TGTGCCAGCAGCTTAGGCGATCTGAGTGGTGAAAAACTGTTTTTT.

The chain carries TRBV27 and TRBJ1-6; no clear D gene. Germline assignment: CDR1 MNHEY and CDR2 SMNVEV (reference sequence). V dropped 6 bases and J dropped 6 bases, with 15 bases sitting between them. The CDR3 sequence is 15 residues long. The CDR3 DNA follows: TGTGCCAGCAGCCAGAGCCTGTCAGCTAATTCACCCCTCCACTTT. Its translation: CASSQSLSANSPLHF.

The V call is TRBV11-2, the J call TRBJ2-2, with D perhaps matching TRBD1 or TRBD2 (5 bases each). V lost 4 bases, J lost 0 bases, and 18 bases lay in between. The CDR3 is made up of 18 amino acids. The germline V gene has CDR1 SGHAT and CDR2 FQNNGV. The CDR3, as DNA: TGTGCCAGCAGCTGGGACCTCGCTCCCCCCTCGAACACCGGGGAGCTGTTTTTT. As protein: CASSWDLAPPSNTGELFF.

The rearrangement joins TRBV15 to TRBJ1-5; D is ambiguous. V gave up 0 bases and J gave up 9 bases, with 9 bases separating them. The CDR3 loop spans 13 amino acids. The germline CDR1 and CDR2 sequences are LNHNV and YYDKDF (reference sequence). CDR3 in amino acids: CATSRDLLGPQHF. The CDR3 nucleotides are TGTGCCACCAGCAGAGATCTTTTGGGGCCCCAGCATTTT.

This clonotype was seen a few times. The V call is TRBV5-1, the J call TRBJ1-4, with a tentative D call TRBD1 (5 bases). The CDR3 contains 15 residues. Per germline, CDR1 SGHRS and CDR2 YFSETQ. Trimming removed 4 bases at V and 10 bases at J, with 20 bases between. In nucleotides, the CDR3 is TGCGCCAGCAGCGACCCGACAGCCTGGTGGAGAAAACTGTTTTTT. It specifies CASSDPTAWWRKLFF.

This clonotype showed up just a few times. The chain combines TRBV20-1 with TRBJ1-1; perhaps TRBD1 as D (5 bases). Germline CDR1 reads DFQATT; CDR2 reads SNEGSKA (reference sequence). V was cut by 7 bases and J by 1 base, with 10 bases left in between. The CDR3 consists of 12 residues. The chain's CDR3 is CSGGGGNTEAFF. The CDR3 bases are TGCAGTGGGGGCGGCGGGAACACTGAAGCTTTCTTT.

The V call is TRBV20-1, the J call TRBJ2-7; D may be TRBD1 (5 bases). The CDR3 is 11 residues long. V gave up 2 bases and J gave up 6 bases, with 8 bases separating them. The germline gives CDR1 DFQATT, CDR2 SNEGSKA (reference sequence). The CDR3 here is CSARKDTEQYF. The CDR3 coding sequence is TGCAGTGCTAGAAAGGACACCGAGCAGTACTTC.

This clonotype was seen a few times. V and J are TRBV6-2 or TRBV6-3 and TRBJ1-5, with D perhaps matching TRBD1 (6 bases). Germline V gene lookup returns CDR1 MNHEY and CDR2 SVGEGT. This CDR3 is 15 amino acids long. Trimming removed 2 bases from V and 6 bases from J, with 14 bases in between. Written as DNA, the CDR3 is TGTGCCAGCAGTTACCCCAGGGGCCTTGGTCAGCCCCAGCATTTT. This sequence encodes CASSYPRGLGQPQHF.

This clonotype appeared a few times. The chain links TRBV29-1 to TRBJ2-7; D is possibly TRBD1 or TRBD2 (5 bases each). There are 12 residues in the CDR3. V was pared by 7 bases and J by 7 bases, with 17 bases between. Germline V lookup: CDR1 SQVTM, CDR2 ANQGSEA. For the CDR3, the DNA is TGCAGCGCGGGACCAGACGACGGTGAGCAGTACTTC. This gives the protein CSAGPDDGEQYF.

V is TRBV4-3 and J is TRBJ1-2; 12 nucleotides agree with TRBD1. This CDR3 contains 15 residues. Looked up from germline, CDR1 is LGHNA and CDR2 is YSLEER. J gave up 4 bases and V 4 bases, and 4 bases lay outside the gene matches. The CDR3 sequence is CASSRPGQGAYGYTF. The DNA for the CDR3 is TGCGCCAGCAGCCGACCGGGACAGGGGGCCTATGGCTACACCTTC.

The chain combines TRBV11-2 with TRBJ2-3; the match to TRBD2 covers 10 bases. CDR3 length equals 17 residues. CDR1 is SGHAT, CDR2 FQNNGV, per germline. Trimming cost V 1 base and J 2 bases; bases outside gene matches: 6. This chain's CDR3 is CASSLGVLAGTTDTQYF. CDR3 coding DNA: TGTGCCAGCAGCTTAGGGGTACTAGCGGGGACCACAGATACGCAGTATTTT.